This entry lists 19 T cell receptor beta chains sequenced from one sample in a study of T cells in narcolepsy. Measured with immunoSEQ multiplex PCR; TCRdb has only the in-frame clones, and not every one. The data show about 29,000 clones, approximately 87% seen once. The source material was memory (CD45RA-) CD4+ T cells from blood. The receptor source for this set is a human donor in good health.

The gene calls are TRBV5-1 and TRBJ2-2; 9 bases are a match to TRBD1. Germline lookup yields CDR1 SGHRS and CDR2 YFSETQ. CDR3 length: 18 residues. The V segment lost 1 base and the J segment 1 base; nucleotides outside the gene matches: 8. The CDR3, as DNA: TGCGCCAGCAGCTTGCGCATCCCGGGACAGGGGAACACCGGGGAGCTGTTTTTT. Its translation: CASSLRIPGQGNTGELFF.

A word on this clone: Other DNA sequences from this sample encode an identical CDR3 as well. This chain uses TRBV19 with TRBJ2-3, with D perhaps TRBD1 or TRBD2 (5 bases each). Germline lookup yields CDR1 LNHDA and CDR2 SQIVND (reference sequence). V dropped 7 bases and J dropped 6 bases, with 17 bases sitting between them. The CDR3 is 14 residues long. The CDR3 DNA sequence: TGTGCCAGTACCTCCCCGGGGCTAACGGATACGCAGTATTTT. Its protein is CASTSPGLTDTQYF.

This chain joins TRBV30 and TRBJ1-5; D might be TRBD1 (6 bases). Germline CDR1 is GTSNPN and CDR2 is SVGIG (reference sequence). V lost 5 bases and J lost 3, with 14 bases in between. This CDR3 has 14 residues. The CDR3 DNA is TGTGCCTGGGGGGGGCAGACCCCCAATCAGCCCCAGCATTTT. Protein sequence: CAWGGQTPNQPQHF.

The CDR3 here is CASSDSDRGDEKLFF. CDR3 nucleotide sequence: TGTGCCAGCAGTGATTCCGACAGGGGTGATGAAAAACTGTTTTTT. V and J are TRBV25-1 and TRBJ1-4, with TRBD1 matching over 8 bases. This CDR3 has 15 residues. The germline V gene encodes CDR1 MGHDK and CDR2 SYGVNS. The junction had 6 bases not matched to a gene; V was cut back by 3 bases and J by 6 bases.

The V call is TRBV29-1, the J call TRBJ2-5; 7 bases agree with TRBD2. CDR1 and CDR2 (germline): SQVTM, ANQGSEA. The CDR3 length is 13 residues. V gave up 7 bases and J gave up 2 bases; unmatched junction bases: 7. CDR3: CSAEGRGQETQYF. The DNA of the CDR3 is TGCAGCGCAGAAGGGCGGGGGCAAGAGACCCAGTACTTC.

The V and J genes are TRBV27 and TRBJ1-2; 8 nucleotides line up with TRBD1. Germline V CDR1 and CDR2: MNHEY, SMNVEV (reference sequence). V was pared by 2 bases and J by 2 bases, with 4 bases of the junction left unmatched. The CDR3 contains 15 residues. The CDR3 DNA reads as TGTGCCAGCAGTTTACGGGGGGACAGGAACTATGGCTACACCTTC. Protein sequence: CASSLRGDRNYGYTF.

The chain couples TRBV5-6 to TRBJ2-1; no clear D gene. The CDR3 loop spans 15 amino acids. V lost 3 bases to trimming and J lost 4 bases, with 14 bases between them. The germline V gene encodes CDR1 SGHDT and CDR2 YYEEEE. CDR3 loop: CASSSSSWQYNEQFF. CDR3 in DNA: TGTGCCAGCAGCTCCAGTTCGTGGCAGTACAATGAGCAGTTCTTC.

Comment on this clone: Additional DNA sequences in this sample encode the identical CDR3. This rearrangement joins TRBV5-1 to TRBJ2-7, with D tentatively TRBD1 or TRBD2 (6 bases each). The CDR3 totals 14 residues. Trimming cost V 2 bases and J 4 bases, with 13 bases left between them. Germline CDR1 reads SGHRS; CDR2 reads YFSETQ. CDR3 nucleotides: TGCGCCAGCAGCTTAAGGGGGGAGGATTACGAGCAGTACTTC. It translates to CASSLRGEDYEQYF.

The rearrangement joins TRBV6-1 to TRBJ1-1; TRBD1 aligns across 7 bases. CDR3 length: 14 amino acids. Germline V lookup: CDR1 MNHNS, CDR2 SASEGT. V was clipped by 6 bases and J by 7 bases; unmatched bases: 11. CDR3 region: CASSRTGEAREAFF. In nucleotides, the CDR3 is TGTGCCAGCAGCAGGACAGGAGAGGCCCGTGAAGCTTTCTTT.

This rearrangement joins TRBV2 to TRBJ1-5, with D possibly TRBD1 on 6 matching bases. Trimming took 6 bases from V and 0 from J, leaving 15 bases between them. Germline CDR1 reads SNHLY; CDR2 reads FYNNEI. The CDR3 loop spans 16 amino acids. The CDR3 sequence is CASRAGGLYSNQPQHF. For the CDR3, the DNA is TGTGCCAGCAGGGCGGGGGGCCTTTATAGCAATCAGCCCCAGCATTTT.

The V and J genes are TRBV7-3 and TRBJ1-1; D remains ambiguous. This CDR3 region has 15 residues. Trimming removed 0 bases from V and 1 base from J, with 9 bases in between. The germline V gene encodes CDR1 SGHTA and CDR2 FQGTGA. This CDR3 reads CASSLTLIGNTEAFF. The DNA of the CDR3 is TGTGCCAGCAGCTTAACGTTGATTGGGAACACTGAAGCTTTCTTT.

The DNA of the CDR3 is TGTGCCAGCGCGGGAGAATTCCGATCCACTGAAGCTTTCTTT. It specifies CASAGEFRSTEAFF. The gene calls are TRBV18 and TRBJ1-1; D gene uncertain. This CDR3 contains 14 residues. Germline V gene sequence: CDR1 KGHSH, CDR2 LQKENI. V was pared by 8 bases and J by 4 bases, with 17 bases between.

The CDR3 region has the DNA TGTGCTAGTGGACCATACAGGGCCCCCCTCGGTGGCTACACCTTC. Protein sequence: CASGPYRAPLGGYTF. The chain couples TRBV12-5 to TRBJ1-2; D is possibly TRBD1 (6 bases). In germline, CDR1 is LGHNT, CDR2 FRNRAP. This CDR3 region has 15 residues. Trimming cost V 6 bases and J 7 bases, with 21 bases left between them.

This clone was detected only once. CDR3 DNA: TGCGCCAGCAGCATCCAGGGGGTCTACAATGAGCAGTTCTTC. This codes for CASSIQGVYNEQFF. The chain has TRBV5-1 and TRBJ2-1; TRBD1 aligns across 7 bases. CDR1 is SGHRS and CDR2 is YFSETQ in the germline V gene. V trimming: 4 bases; J trimming: 3 bases; junction bases outside the gene matches: 4. The CDR3 covers 14 residues.

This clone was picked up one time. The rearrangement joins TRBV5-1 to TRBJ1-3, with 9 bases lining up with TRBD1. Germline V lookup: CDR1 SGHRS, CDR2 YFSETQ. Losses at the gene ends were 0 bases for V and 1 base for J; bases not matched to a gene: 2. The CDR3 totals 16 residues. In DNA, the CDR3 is TGCGCCAGCAGCTTGGCACAGGGGGCTTCTGGAAACACCATATATTTT. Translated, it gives CASSLAQGASGNTIYF.

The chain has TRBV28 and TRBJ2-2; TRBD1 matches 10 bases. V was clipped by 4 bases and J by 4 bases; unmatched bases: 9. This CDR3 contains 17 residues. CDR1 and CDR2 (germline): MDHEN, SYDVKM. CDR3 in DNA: TGTGCCAGCAGTTCGCCTCCGGGACAGGGGTTCACCGGGGAGCTGTTTTTT. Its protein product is CASSSPPGQGFTGELFF.

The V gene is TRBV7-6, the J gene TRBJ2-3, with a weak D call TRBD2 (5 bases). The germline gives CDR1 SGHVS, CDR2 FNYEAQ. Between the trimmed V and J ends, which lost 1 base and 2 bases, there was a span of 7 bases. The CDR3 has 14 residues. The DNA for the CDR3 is TGTGCCAGCAGCTTAGTAGGACTCACAGATACGCAGTATTTT. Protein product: CASSLVGLTDTQYF.

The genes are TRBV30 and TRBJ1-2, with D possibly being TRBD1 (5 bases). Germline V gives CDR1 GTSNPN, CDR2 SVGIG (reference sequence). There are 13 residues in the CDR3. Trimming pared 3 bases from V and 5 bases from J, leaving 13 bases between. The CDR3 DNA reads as TGTGCCTGGAGGTCTGGGCAGGGTTATGGCTACACCTTC. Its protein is CAWRSGQGYGYTF. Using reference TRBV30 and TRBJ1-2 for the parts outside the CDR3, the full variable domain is SQTIHQWPATLVQPVGSPLSLECTVEGTSNPNLYWYRQAAGRGLQLLFYSVGIGQISSEVPQNLSASRPQDRQFILSSKKLLLSDSGFYLCAWRSGQGYGYTFGSGTRLTVV.

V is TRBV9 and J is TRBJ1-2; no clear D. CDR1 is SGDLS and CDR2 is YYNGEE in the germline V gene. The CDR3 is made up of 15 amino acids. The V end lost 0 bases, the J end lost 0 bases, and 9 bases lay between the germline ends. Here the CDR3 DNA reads TGTGCCAGCAGCGTAGGGGTCAGGTCTAACTATGGCTACACCTTC. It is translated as CASSVGVRSNYGYTF. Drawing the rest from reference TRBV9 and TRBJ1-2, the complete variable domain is DSGVTQTPKHLITATGQRVTLRCSPRSGDLSVYWYQQSLDQGLQFLIQYYNGEERAKGNILERFSAQQFPDLHSELNLSSLELGDSALYFCASSVGVRSNYGYTFGSGTRLTVV.